This T cell receptor (beta chain) was observed in a study of CD8 T cells in Susac syndrome. V dropped 5 bases and J dropped 0; count of bases not matched to a gene: 7. The CDR3 is 16 amino acids. Germline V lookup: CDR1 MDHEN, CDR2 SYDVKM. RNA was extracted with the RNeasy kit, and a quantity of roughly 0.5 to 1 ug was reverse transcribed using random hexamers. TCRdb called the immunoSEQ multiplex PCR reads again in MiXCR, with one record for every CDR3 protein. The sample carries about 160,000 distinct CDR3 sequences, approximately 93% recorded once. The sample was CD4+ T cells from PBMCs. This TCR came from a human donor with multiple sclerosis. The chain couples TRBV28 to TRBJ2-4; TRBD2 agrees at 7 bases. The CDR3 nucleotides are TGTGCCAGCAGTAGCGGGAACCTCTTAGCCAAAAACATTCAGTACTTC. Translated, it gives CASSSGNLLAKNIQYF. Full variable domain (rest looked up from reference TRBV28 and TRBJ2-4): DVKVTQSSRYLVKRTGEKVFLECVQDMDHENMFWYRQDPGLGLRLIYFSYDVKMKEKGDIPEGYSVSREKKERFSLILESASTNQTSMYLCASSSGNLLAKNIQYFGAGTRLSVL.